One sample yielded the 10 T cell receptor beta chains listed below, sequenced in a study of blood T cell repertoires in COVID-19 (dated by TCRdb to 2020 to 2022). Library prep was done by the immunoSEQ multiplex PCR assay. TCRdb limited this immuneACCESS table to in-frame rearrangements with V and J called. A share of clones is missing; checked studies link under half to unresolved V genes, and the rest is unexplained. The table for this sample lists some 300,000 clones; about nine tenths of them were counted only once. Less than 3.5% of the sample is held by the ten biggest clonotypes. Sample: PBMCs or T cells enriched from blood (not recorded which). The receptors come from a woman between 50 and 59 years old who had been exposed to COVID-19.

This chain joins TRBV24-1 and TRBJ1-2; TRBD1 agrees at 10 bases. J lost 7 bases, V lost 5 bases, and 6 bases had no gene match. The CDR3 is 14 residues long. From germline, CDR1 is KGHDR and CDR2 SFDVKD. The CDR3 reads CATSAGTGEGGYTF. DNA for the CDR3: TGTGCCACCAGTGCCGGGACAGGGGAAGGTGGCTACACCTTC.

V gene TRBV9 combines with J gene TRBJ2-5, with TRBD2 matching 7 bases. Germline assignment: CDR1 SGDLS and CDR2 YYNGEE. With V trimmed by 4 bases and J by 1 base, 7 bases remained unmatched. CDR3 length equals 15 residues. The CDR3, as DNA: TGTGCCAGCAGCCCAGAGCGGGGCCGCCAAGAGACCCAGTACTTC. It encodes CASSPERGRQETQYF. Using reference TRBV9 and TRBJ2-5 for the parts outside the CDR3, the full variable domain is DSGVTQTPKHLITATGQRVTLRCSPRSGDLSVYWYQQSLDQGLQFLIQYYNGEERAKGNILERFSAQQFPDLHSELNLSSLELGDSALYFCASSPERGRQETQYFGPGTRLLVL.

CDR3 DNA sequence: TGTGCCAGCAGCCCGGGGACTAGCGGGGGGCACCAAGAGACCCAGTACTTC. Encoded protein: CASSPGTSGGHQETQYF. V usage is TRBV7-9 and J usage is TRBJ2-5; 15 positions agree with TRBD2. J gave up 0 bases and V 5 bases, and 4 bases lay outside the gene matches. Germline V gene data show CDR1 as SEHNR and CDR2 as FQNEAQ (reference sequence). The CDR3 extends over 17 amino acids.

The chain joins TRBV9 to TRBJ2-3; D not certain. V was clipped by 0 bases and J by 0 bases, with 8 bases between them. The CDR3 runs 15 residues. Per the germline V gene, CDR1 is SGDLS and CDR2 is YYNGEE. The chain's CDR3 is CASSVAPTSTDTQYF. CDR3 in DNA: TGTGCCAGCAGCGTAGCTCCAACTAGCACAGATACGCAGTATTTT.

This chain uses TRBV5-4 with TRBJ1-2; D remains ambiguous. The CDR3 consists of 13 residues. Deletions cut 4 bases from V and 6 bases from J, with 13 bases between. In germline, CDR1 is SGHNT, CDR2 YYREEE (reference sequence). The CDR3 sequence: CASSLLKSDGYTF. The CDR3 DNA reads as TGTGCCAGCAGCCTCCTGAAGAGCGATGGCTACACCTTC.

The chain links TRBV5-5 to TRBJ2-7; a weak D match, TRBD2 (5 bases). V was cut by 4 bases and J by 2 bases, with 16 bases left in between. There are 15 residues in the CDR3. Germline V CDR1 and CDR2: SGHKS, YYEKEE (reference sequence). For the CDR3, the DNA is TGTGCCAGCAGCCTAGCCGGGTCTCCCCCCTACGAGCAGTACTTC. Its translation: CASSLAGSPPYEQYF.

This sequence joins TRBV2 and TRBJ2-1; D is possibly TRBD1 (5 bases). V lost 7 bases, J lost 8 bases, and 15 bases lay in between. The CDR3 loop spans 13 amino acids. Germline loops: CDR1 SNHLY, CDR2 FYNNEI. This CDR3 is CASKRGLPHEQFF. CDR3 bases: TGTGCCAGCAAAAGGGGCCTCCCCCATGAGCAGTTCTTC.

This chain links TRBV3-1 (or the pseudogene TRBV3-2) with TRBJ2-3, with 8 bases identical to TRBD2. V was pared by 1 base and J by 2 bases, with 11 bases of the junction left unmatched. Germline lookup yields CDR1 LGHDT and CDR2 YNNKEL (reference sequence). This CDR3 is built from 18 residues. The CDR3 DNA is TGTGCCAGCAGCCAAGGACTAGCGTGGCGGAGACACACAGATACGCAGTATTTT. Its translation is CASSQGLAWRRHTDTQYF.

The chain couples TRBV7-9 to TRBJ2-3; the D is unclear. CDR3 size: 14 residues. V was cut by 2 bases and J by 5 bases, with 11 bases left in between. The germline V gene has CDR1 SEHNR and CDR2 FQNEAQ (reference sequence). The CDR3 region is CASSLLLSVDTQYF. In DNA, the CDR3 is TGTGCCAGCAGCTTACTGCTCAGTGTAGATACGCAGTATTTT.

DNA of the CDR3: TGTGCCACCAGCCCACGAGCTTCGAAAGAGACCCAGTACTTC. Protein sequence: CATSPRASKETQYF. The rearrangement joins TRBV15 to TRBJ2-5; no clear D. The CDR3 has 14 amino acids. Germline V gives CDR1 LNHNV, CDR2 YYDKDF (reference sequence). V was pared by 5 bases and J by 3 bases, with 13 bases between.